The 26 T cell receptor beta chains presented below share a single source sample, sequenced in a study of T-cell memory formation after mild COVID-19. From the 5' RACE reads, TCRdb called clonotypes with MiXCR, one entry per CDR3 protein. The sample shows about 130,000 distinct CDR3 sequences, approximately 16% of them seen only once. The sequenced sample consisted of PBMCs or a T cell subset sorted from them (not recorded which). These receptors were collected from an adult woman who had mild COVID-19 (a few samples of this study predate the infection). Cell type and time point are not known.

Here the CDR3 reads CASSILPEPQHF. The CDR3 DNA follows: TGTGCCAGTAGTATTCTCCCTGAGCCCCAGCATTTT. This sequence joins TRBV19 and TRBJ1-5; D is unclear. The CDR3 totals 12 residues. Trimming shortened V by 3 bases and J by 8 bases, and 8 bases separated the two germline ends. Germline lookup yields CDR1 LNHDA and CDR2 SQIVND (reference sequence).

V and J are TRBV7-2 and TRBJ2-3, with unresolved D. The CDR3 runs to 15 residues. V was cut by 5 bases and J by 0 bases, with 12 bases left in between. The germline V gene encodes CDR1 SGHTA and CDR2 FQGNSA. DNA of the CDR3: TGTGCCAGCAGCGCCCGGGCCCTGAGCACAGATACGCAGTATTTT. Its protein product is CASSARALSTDTQYF.

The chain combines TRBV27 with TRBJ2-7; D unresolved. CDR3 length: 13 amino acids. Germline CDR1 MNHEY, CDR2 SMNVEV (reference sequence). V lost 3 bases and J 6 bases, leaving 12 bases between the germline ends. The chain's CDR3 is CASSFGSYGEQYF. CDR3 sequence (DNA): TGTGCCAGCAGTTTCGGAAGCTACGGCGAGCAGTACTTC.

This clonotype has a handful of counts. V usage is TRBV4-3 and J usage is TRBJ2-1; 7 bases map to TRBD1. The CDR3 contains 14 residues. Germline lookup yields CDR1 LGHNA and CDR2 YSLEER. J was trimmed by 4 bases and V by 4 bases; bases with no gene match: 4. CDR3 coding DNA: TGCGCCAGCAGCCCCGGACAGGTTTACAATGAGCAGTTCTTC. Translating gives CASSPGQVYNEQFF.

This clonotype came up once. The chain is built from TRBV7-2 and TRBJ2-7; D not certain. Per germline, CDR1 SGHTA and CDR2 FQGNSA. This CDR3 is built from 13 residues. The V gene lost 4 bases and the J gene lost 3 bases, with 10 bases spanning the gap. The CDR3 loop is CASSSRPSYEQYF. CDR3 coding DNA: TGTGCCAGCAGCTCCCGACCGAGCTACGAGCAGTACTTC.

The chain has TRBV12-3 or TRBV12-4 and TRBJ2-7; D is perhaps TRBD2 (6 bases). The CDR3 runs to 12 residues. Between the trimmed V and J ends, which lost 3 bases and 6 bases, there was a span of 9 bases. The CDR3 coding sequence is TGTGCCAGCAGTTTCGCCGGGGGCGAGCAGTACTTC. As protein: CASSFAGGEQYF.

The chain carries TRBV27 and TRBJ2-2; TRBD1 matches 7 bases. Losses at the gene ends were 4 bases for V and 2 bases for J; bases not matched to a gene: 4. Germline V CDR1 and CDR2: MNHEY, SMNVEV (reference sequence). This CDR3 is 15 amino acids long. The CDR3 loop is CASSSGTVNTGELFF. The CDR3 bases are TGTGCCAGCAGTTCCGGGACAGTAAACACCGGGGAGCTGTTTTTT.

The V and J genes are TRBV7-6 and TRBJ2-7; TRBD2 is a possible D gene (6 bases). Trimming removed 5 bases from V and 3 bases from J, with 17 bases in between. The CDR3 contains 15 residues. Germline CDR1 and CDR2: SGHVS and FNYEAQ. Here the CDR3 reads CASSKGAGIGYEQYF. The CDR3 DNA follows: TGTGCCAGCAGCAAAGGGGCGGGAATTGGCTACGAGCAGTACTTC.

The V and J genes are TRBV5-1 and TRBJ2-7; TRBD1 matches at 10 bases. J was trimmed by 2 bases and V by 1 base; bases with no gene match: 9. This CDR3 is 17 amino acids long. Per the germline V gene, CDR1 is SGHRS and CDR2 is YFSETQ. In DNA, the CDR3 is TGCGCCAGCAGCTTGATCCCCGCGGGACAGGGGACCTACGAGCAGTACTTC. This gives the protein CASSLIPAGQGTYEQYF.

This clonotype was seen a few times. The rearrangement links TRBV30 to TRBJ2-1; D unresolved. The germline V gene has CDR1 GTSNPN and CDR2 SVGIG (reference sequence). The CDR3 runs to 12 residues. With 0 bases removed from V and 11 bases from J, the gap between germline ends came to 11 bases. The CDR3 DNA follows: TGTGCCTGGAGTGTACAACACGGAAAGCAGTTCTTC. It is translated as CAWSVQHGKQFF.

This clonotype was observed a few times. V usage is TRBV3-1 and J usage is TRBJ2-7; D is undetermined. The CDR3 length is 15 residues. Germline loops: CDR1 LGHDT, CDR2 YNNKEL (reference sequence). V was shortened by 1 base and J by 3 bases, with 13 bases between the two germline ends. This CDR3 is CASSQVLYPSYEQYF. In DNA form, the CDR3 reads TGTGCCAGCAGCCAAGTTCTCTACCCAAGCTACGAGCAGTACTTC.

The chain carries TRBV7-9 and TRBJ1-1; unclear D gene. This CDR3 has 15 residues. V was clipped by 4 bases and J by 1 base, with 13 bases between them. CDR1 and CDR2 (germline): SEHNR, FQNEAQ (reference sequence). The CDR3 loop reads CASSYPGLGNTEAFF. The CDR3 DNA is TGTGCCAGCAGCTATCCCGGGCTTGGGAACACTGAAGCTTTCTTT.

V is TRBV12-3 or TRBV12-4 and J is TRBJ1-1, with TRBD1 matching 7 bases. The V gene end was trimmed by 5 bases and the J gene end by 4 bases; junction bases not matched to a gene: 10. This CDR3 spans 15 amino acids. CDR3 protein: CASSPEGARSTEAFF. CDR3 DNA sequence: TGTGCCAGCAGTCCTGAGGGGGCGCGAAGCACTGAAGCTTTCTTT.

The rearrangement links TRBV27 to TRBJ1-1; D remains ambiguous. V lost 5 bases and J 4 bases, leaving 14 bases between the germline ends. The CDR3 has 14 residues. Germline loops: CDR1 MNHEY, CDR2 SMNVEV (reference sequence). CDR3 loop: CASSPTRLGTEAFF. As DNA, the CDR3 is TGTGCCAGCAGTCCTACAAGGTTAGGCACTGAAGCTTTCTTT.

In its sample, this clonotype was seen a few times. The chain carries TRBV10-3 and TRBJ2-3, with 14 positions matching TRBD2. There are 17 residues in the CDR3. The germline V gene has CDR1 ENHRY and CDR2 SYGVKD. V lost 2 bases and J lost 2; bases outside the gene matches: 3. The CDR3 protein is CAISEPTSGGATDTQYF. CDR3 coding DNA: TGTGCCATCAGTGAGCCGACTAGCGGGGGGGCCACAGATACGCAGTATTTT.

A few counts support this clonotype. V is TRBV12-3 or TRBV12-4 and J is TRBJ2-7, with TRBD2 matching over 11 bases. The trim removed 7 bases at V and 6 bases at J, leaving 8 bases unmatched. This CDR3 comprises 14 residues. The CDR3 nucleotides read TGTGCCAGCACCCCTAGCGGGAGGCCCGTCGAGCAGTACTTC. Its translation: CASTPSGRPVEQYF.

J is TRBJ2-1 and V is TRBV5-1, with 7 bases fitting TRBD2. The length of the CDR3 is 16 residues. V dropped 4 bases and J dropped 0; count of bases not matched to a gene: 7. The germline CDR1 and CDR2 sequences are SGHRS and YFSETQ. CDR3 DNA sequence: TGCGCCAGCAGCAGAAGAGCGGGAAGCTCCTACAATGAGCAGTTCTTC. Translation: CASSRRAGSSYNEQFF.

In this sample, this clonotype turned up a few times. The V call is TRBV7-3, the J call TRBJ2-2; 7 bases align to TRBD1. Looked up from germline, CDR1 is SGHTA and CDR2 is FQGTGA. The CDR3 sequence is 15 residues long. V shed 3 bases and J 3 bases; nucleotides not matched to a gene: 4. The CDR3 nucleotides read TGTGCCAGCAGCTTGACAGGGTACGACACCGGGGAGCTGTTTTTT. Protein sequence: CASSLTGYDTGELFF.

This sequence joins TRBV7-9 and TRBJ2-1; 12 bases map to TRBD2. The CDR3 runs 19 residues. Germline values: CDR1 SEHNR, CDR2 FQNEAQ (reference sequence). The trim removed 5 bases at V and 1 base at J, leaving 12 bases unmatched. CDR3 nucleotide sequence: TGTGCCAGCAGCGGTTTGACTAGCGGGAGTGGAGGGTCCTACAATGAGCAGTTCTTC. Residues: CASSGLTSGSGGSYNEQFF. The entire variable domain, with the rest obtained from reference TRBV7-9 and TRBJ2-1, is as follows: DTGVSQNPRHKITKRGQNVTFRCDPISEHNRLYWYRQTLGQGPEFLTYFQNEAQLEKSRLLSDRFSAERPKGSFSTLEIQRTEQGDSAMYLCASSGLTSGSGGSYNEQFFGPGTRLTVL.

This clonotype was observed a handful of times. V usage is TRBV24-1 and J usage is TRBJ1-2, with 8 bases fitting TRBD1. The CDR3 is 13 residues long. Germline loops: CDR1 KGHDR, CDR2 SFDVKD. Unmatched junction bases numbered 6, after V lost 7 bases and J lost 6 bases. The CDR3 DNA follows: TGTGCCACCAGAGGACAGGGACTGGATGGCTACACCTTC. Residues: CATRGQGLDGYTF.

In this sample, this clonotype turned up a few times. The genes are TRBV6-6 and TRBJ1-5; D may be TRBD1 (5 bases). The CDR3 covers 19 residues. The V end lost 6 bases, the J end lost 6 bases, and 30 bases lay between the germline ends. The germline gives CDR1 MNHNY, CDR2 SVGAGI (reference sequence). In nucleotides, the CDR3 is TGTGCCAGCAGCACCCGGGACTTTCGATCAGGGCTTTACTCTCAGCCCCAGCATTTT. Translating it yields CASSTRDFRSGLYSQPQHF.

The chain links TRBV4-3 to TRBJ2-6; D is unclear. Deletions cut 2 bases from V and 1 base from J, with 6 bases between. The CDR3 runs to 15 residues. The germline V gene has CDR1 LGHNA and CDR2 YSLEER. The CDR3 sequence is CASSQIGSGANVLTF. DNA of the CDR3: TGCGCCAGCAGCCAAATAGGGTCTGGGGCCAACGTCCTGACTTTC.

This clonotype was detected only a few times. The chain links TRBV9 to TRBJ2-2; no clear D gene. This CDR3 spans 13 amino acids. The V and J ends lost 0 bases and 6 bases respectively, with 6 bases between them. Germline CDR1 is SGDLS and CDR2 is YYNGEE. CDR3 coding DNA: TGTGCCAGCAGCGTAGTATTCCCCGGGGAGCTGTTTTTT. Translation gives CASSVVFPGELFF.

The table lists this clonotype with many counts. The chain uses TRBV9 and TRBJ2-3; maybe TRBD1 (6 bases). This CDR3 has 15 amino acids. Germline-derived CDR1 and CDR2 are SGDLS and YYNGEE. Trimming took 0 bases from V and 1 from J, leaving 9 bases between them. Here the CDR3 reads CASSVGAGGTDTQYF. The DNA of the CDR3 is TGTGCCAGCAGCGTAGGGGCAGGGGGCACAGATACGCAGTATTTT.

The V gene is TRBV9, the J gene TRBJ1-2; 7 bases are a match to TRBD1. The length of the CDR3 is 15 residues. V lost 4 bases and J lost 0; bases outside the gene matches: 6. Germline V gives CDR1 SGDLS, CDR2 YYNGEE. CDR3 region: CASSPGDSSNYGYTF. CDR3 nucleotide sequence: TGTGCCAGCAGCCCTGGGGACAGCTCTAACTATGGCTACACCTTC.

CDR3 nucleotide sequence: TGTGCCAGCAGCCAAATGACAGGACTCTCTGGAAACACCATATATTTT. Encoded protein: CASSQMTGLSGNTIYF. The chain carries TRBV4-2 and TRBJ1-3, with D possibly being TRBD1 (6 bases). V lost 2 bases to trimming and J lost 0 bases, with 11 bases between them. The CDR3 runs to 16 residues. Germline CDR1 reads LGHNA; CDR2 reads YNFKEQ.